Following are 11 T cell receptor beta chains from one sample sequenced in a study of T cells after yellow fever vaccination. Using its own MiXCR run on the 5' RACE reads, TCRdb lists one record per CDR3 protein. The sample gives approximately 120,000 distinct CDR3 sequences, approximately 8.4% of which show up once; approximately 37% is in the top ten. The material was CD8+ T cells sorted from PBMCs, obtained on the day of the yellow fever booster vaccination. The receptors come from a man younger than 30 who received the YFV17D yellow fever vaccine.

The rearrangement links TRBV7-9 to TRBJ2-3; no firm D call. Germline V lookup: CDR1 SEHNR, CDR2 FQNEAQ (reference sequence). The CDR3 sequence is 16 residues long. V lost 5 bases to trimming and J lost 9 bases, with 24 bases between them. The CDR3 spells CASSPTGLVGSGTQYF. The CDR3 nucleotides are TGTGCCAGCAGCCCCACCGGGCTAGTCGGGTCAGGAACGCAGTATTTT.

In its sample, this clonotype was seen a few times. The chain uses TRBV5-6 and TRBJ2-5; no reliable D call. Per germline, CDR1 SGHDT and CDR2 YYEEEE. Trimming shortened V by 1 base and J by 5 bases, and 6 bases separated the two germline ends. The CDR3 contains 12 residues. The DNA for the CDR3 is TGTGCCAGCAGCTTGTACGGGGAGACCCAGTACTTC. It is translated as CASSLYGETQYF. The variable domain in full, with the rest retrieved from reference TRBV5-6 and TRBJ2-5, is DAGVTQSPTHLIKTRGQQVTLRCSPKSGHDTVSWYQQALGQGPQFIFQYYEEEERQRGNFPDRFSGHQFPNYSSELNVNALLLGDSALYLCASSLYGETQYFGPGTRLLVL.

The table lists this clonotype with a few counts. The rearrangement links TRBV7-2 to TRBJ2-7; 8 bases fit TRBD2. The ends lost 0 bases at V and 3 bases at J; junction bases unmatched: 7. The CDR3 is made up of 16 amino acids. Germline V gives CDR1 SGHTA, CDR2 FQGNSA. The CDR3 protein is CASSLAGSLAGYEQYV. Here the CDR3 DNA reads TGTGCCAGCAGCTTAGCGGGGTCGCTAGCGGGCTACGAGCAGTACGTC.

The chain employs TRBV6-2 or TRBV6-3 and TRBJ2-7; D not certain. The V end was cut by 2 bases, the J end by 3 bases, with 5 bases between. The CDR3 runs 12 residues. Germline lookup yields CDR1 MNHEY and CDR2 SVGEGT. The CDR3: CASSYPDYEQYF. CDR3 bases: TGTGCCAGCAGTTACCCTGACTACGAGCAGTACTTC.

This clonotype was seen ten or more times. V gene TRBV9 combines with J gene TRBJ2-7; 10 nucleotides line up with TRBD2. Germline loops: CDR1 SGDLS, CDR2 YYNGEE. This CDR3 has 16 amino acids. The V gene end was trimmed by 4 bases and the J gene end by 0 bases; junction bases not matched to a gene: 7. CDR3 region: CASSRRLAGDSYEQYF. CDR3 DNA: TGTGCCAGCAGCAGACGTCTAGCGGGGGACTCCTACGAGCAGTACTTC.

This clonotype turned up a few times. The V call is TRBV7-9, the J call TRBJ1-4; tentatively, D is TRBD1 (6 bases). Germline V gene lookup returns CDR1 SEHNR and CDR2 FQNEAQ (reference sequence). V lost 5 bases, J lost 8 bases, and 12 bases lay in between. The CDR3 loop spans 13 amino acids. This CDR3 is CASSPEGEEKLFF. For the CDR3, the DNA is TGTGCCAGCAGCCCCGAGGGGGAGGAAAAACTGTTTTTT.

This clonotype turned up a few times. The V and J genes are TRBV12-3 or TRBV12-4 and TRBJ2-1; 7 bases agree with TRBD2. Trimming removed 5 bases from V and 9 bases from J; junction bases left unmatched: 4. The CDR3 runs to 12 residues. The CDR3 region is CASSPSGGEQFF. For the CDR3, the DNA is TGTGCCAGCAGTCCTTCGGGAGGTGAGCAGTTCTTC.

This chain uses TRBV3-1 with TRBJ2-5; 7 bases line up with TRBD1. Germline CDR1 reads LGHDT; CDR2 reads YNNKEL (reference sequence). The CDR3 covers 15 residues. With V trimmed by 3 bases and J by 1 base, 5 bases remained unmatched. Here the CDR3 DNA reads TGTGCCAGCAGCCAGGGGGACAGTCTCCAAGAGACCCAGTACTTC. This codes for CASSQGDSLQETQYF.

The J gene is TRBJ2-7, the V gene TRBV28; 7 bases align to TRBD1. The CDR3 is 16 amino acids. J was trimmed by 6 bases and V by 5 bases; bases with no gene match: 16. From germline, CDR1 is MDHEN and CDR2 SYDVKM. The CDR3 spells CASSTRLRQGESEQYV. The CDR3 coding sequence is TGTGCCAGCAGTACACGACTAAGACAGGGAGAGAGCGAGCAGTACGTC.

The genes are TRBV20-1 and TRBJ2-7; possibly TRBD2 for D (6 bases). This CDR3 spans 13 amino acids. Deletions cut 6 bases from V and 3 bases from J, with 15 bases between. CDR1 is DFQATT, CDR2 SNEGSKA, per germline (reference sequence). CDR3 in DNA: TGCAGTGCCCACGGAGGAGGGAGCTACGAGCAGTACGTC. It codes for CSAHGGGSYEQYV.

This clonotype was detected a few times. The chain recombines TRBV4-1 with TRBJ2-5, with D perhaps TRBD2 (6 bases). CDR1 is MGHRA, CDR2 YSYEKL, per germline. The CDR3 contains 17 residues. V was trimmed by 0 bases and J by 7 bases, leaving 21 bases between them. The CDR3 spells CASSQELAVGMGGTQYF. The CDR3 bases are TGCGCCAGCAGCCAAGAGTTAGCAGTTGGTATGGGGGGGACCCAGTACTTC.